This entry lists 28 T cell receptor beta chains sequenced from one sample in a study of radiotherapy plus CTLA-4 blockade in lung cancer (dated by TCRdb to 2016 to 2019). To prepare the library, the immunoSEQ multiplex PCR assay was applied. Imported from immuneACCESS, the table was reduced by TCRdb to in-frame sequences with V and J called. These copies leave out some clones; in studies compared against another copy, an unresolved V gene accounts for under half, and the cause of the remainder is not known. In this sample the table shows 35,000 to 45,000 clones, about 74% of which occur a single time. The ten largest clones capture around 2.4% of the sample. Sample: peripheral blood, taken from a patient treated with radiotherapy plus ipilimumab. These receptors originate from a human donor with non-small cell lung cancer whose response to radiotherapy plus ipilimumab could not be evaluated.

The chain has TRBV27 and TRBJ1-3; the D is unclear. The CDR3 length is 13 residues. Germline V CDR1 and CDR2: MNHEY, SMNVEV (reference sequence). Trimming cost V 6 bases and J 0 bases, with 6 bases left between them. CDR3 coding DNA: TGTGCCAGCAGGGAGCACTCTGGAAACACCATATATTTT. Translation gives CASREHSGNTIYF.

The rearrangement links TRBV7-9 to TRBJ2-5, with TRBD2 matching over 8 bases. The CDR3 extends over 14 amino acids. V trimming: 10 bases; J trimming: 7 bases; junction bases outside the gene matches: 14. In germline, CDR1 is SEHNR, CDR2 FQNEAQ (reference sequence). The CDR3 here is CAITGVAGPGTQYF. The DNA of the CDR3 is TGTGCCATCACGGGGGTAGCGGGGCCGGGGACCCAGTACTTC.

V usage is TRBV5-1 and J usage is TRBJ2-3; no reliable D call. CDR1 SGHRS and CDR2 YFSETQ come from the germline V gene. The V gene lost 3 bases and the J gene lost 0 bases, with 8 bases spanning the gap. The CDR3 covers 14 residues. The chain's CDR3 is CASSYQESTDTQYF. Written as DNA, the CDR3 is TGCGCCAGCAGCTATCAGGAAAGCACAGATACGCAGTATTTT.

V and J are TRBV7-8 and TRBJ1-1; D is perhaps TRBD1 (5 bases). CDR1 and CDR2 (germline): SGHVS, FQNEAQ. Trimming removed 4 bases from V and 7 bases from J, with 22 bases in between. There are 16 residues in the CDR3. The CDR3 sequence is CASSSGPRRQSLEAFF. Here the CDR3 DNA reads TGTGCCAGCAGCTCTGGCCCCCGGAGACAGAGTCTTGAAGCTTTCTTT.

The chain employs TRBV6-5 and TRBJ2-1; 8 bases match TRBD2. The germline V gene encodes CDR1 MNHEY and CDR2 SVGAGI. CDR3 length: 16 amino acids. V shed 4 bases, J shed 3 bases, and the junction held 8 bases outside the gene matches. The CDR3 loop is CASSSISGTGYNEQFF. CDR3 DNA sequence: TGTGCCAGCAGTTCTATTAGCGGGACGGGCTACAATGAGCAGTTCTTC.

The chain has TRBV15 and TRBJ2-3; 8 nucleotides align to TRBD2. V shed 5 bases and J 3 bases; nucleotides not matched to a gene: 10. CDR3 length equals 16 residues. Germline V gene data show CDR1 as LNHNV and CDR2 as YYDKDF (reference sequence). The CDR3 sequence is CATSGLAGSFTDTQYF. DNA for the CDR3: TGTGCCACCAGCGGATTAGCGGGATCGTTTACAGATACGCAGTATTTT.

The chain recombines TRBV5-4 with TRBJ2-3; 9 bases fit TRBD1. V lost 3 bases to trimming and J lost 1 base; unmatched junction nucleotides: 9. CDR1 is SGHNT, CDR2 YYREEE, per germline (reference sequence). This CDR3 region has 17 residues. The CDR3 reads CASSSPYRGRRTDTQYF. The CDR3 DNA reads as TGTGCCAGCAGCTCGCCCTACAGGGGGCGTCGCACAGATACGCAGTATTTT.

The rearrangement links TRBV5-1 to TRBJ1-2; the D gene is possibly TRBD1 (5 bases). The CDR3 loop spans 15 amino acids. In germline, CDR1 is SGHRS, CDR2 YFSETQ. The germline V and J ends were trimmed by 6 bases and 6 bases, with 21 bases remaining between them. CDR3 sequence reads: CASKITGGSWDGYTF. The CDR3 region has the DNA TGCGCCAGCAAAATCACAGGTGGATCTTGGGATGGCTACACCTTC.

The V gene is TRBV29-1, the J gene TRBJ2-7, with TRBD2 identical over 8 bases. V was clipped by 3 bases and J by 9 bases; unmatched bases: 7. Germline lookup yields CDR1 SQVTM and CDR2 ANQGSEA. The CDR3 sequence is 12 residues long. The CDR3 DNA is TGCAGCGTTGAGAGCGGGGGAGGGGGGCAGTACTTC. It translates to CSVESGGGGQYF.

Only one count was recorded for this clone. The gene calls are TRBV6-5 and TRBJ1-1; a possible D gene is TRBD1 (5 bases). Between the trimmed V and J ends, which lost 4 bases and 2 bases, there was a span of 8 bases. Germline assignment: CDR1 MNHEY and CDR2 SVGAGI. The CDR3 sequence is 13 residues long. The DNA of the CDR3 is TGTGCCAGCAGTTTACAGGTTAACACTGAAGCTTTCTTT. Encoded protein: CASSLQVNTEAFF.

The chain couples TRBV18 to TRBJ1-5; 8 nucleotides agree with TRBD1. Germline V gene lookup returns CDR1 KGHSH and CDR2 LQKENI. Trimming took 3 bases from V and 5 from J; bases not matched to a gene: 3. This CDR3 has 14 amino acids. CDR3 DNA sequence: TGTGCCAGCTCACCCGGACAGGGCGATCAGCCCCAGCATTTT. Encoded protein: CASSPGQGDQPQHF.

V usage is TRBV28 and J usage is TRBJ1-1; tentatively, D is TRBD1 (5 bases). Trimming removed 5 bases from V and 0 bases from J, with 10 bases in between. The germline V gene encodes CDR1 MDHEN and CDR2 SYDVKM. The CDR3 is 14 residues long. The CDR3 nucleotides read TGTGCCAGCAGTGGGGCGGAGATGAACACTGAAGCTTTCTTT. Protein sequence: CASSGAEMNTEAFF.

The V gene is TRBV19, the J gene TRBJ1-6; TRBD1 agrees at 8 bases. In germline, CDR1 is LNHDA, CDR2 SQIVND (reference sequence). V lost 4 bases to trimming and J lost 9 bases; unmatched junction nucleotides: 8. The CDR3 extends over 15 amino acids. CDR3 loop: CASSTGQGGGSPLHF. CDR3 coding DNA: TGTGCCAGTAGTACAGGACAGGGCGGGGGTTCACCCCTCCACTTT.

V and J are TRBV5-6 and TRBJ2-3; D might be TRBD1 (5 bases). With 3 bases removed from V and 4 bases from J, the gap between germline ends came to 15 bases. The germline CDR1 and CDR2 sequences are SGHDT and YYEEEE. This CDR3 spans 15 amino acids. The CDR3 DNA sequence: TGTGCCAGCAGCTCAGGACAAGGGTTTGCAGATACGCAGTATTTT. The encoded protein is CASSSGQGFADTQYF.

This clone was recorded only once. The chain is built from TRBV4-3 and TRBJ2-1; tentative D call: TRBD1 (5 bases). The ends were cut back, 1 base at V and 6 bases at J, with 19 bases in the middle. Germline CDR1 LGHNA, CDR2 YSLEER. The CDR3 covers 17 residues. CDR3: CASSQVLGVPDVNEQFF. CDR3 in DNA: TGCGCCAGCAGCCAAGTCTTAGGGGTGCCCGACGTCAATGAGCAGTTCTTC.

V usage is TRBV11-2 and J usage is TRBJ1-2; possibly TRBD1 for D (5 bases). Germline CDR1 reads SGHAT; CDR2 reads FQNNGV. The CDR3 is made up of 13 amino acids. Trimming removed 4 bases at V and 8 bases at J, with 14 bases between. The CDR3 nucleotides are TGTGCCAGCAGCTGGGGGGGGGACCGCGGCTACACCTTC. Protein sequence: CASSWGGDRGYTF.

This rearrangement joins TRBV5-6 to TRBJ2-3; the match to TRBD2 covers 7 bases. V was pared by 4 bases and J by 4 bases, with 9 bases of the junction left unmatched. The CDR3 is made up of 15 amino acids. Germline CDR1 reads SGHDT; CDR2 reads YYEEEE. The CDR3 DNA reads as TGTGCCAGCAGCCCGGGGGTAGCGGGCCCAGATACGCAGTATTTT. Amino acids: CASSPGVAGPDTQYF.

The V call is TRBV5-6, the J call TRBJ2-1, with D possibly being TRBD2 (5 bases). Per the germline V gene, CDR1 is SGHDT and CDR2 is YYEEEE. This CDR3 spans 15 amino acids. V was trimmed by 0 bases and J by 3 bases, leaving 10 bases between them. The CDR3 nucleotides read TGTGCCAGCAGCTTGGCAATAGGAGGCTACAATGAGCAGTTCTTC. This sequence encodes CASSLAIGGYNEQFF.

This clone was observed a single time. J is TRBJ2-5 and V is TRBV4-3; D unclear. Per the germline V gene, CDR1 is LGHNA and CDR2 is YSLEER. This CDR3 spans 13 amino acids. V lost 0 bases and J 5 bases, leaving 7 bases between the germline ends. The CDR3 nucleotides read TGCGCCAGCAGCCAAGATTTCAGGGAGACCCAGTACTTC. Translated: CASSQDFRETQYF.

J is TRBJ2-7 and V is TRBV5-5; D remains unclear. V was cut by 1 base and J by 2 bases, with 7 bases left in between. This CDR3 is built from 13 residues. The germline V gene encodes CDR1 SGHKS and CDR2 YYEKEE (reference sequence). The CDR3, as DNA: TGTGCCAGCAGCTTGAGCACCACCTACGAGCAGTACTTC. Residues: CASSLSTTYEQYF.

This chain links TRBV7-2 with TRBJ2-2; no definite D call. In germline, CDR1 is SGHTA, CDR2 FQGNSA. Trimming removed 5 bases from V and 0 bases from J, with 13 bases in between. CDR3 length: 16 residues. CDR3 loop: CASSRGGGTNTGELFF. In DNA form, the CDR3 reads TGTGCCAGCAGCAGAGGCGGTGGAACGAACACCGGGGAGCTGTTTTTT.

The CDR3 DNA is TGTGCCAGCAGCCCCACGGGGGGAGGTGACACCGGGGAGCTGTTTTTT. Protein: CASSPTGGGDTGELFF. The chain links TRBV7-3 to TRBJ2-2, with TRBD2 matching 7 bases. The CDR3 is 16 amino acids. Germline lookup yields CDR1 SGHTA and CDR2 FQGTGA. The junction had 9 bases not matched to a gene; V was cut back by 5 bases and J by 3 bases.

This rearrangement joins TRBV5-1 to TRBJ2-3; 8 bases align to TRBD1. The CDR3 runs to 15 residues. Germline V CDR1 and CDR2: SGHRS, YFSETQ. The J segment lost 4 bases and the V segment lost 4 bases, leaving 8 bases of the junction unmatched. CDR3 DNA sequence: TGCGCCAGCAGCCCAGGACAGGGAATCGCAGATACGCAGTATTTT. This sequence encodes CASSPGQGIADTQYF.

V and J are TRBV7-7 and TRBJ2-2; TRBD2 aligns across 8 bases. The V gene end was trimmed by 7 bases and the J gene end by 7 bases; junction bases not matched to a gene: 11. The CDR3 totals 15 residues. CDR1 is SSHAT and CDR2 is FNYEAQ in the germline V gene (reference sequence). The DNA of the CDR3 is TGTGCCAGCATGTTAGCGGGGCCGCGGGGCGGGGAGCTGTTTTTT. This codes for CASMLAGPRGGELFF.

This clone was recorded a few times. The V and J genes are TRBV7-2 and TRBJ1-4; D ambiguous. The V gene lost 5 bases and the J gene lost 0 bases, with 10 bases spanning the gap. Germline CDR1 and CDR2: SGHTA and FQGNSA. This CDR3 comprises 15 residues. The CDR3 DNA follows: TGTGCCAGCAGCGTAGGAGGTGCAACTAATGAAAAACTGTTTTTT. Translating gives CASSVGGATNEKLFF.

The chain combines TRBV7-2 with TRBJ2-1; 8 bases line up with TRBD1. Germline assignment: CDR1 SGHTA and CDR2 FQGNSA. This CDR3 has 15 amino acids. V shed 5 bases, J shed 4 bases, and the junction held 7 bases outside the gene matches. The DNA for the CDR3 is TGTGCCAGCAGCCCGGACAGGGTGAGGTACAATGAGCAGTTCTTC. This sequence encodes CASSPDRVRYNEQFF. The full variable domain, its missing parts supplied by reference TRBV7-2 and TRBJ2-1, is GAGVSQSPSNKVTEKGKDVELRCDPISGHTALYWYRQSLGQGLEFLIYFQGNSAPDKSGLPSDRFSAERTGGSVSTLTIQRTQQEDSAVYLCASSPDRVRYNEQFFGPGTRLTVL.

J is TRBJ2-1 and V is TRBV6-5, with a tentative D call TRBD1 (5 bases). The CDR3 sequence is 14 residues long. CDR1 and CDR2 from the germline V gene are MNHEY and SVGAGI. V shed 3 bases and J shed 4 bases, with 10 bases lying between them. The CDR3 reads CASSYRTLYNEQFF. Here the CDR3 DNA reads TGTGCCAGCAGTTATCGGACACTTTACAATGAGCAGTTCTTC.

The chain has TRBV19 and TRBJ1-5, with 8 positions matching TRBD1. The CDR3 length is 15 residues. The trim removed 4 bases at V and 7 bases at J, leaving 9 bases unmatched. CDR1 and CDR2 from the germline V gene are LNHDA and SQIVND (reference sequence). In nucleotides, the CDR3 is TGTGCCAGTAGTACGGACAGGGTGGGGATACAGCCCCAGCATTTT. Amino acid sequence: CASSTDRVGIQPQHF.